This T cell receptor beta chain derives from a study of blood T cell repertoires in COVID-19. Study background: Whether acute or convalescent, the COVID-19 samples came from the United States, Italy and Spain. In each case, the material was cDNA or gDNA derived from T cells, B-cell-depleted T cells, or PBMCs.

In the authors' methods: Estimated nucleated cell counts came from reference gene primer amplification. The table came from immunoSEQ multiplex PCR; TCRdb's copy has only in-frame clones and leaves some out. The V and J calls and clone size come from that table; D and trimming were worked out from the DNA. Seen here are more than 200,000 clones, around nine tenths observed once, and the top ten hold 5.2%. Seattle's cohort entered during active infection and was followed longitudinally. The CDR3 has 15 residues. In germline, CDR1 is KGHSH, CDR2 LQKENI. V was pared by 5 bases and J by 5 bases, with 19 bases between.

The rearrangement joins TRBV18 to TRBJ2-7, with D possibly matching TRBD2 (6 bases). The sample comprised peripheral blood. The origin of this receptor is a woman aged 55-75 years with COVID-19, enrolled during active disease. This CDR3 is CASSNRRDSPHEQYF. Here the CDR3 DNA reads TGTGCCAGCTCAAACCGCCGGGACTCCCCTCACGAGCAGTACTTC.